Shown below are 10 T cell receptor beta chains from a single sample sequenced in a study of blood T cell repertoires in COVID-19. Only in-frame clones appear in the TCRdb table, and some are missing; sequencing was by immunoSEQ multiplex PCR. The data hold roughly 68,000 clones, with roughly 83% observed a single time. The sequenced sample consisted of peripheral blood. The receptor source for this set is a man aged 50-60 years with active COVID-19.

This clone was seen a handful of times. CDR3 DNA sequence: TGTGCCAGCAGCTTAGTTCTGGGCAGGCTAACCTACGAGCAGTACTTC. Protein product: CASSLVLGRLTYEQYF. The chain employs TRBV7-9 and TRBJ2-7; D uncertain. Trimming cost V 1 base and J 2 bases, with 15 bases left between them. In germline, CDR1 is SEHNR, CDR2 FQNEAQ (reference sequence). The CDR3 is made up of 16 amino acids.

The genes are TRBV9 and TRBJ1-5, with D tentatively TRBD1 (5 bases). Germline lookup yields CDR1 SGDLS and CDR2 YYNGEE. Trimming removed 3 bases from V and 6 bases from J, with 13 bases in between. This CDR3 spans 14 amino acids. DNA of the CDR3: TGTGCCAGCAGCGCGGGGGGTGGGAGTCAGCCCCAGCATTTT. Protein product: CASSAGGGSQPQHF.

This clone was detected a few times. The chain carries TRBV4-2 and TRBJ2-7, with 7 bases identical to TRBD2. Per the germline V gene, CDR1 is LGHNA and CDR2 is YNFKEQ. This CDR3 has 19 residues. V was pared by 0 bases and J by 0 bases, with 14 bases of the junction left unmatched. CDR3 protein: CASSQEGIAGSPHSYEQYF. Written as DNA, the CDR3 is TGTGCCAGCAGCCAAGAAGGTATAGCGGGCTCTCCCCACTCCTACGAGCAGTACTTC.

This clone was seen only once. The chain links TRBV23-1 to TRBJ1-4; D possibly corresponds to TRBD1 (5 bases). TRBV23-1 is noted as an ORF with a role that remains uncertain. V was shortened by 11 bases and J by 10 bases, with 8 bases between the two germline ends. The CDR3 runs 9 residues. The chain's CDR3 is CASTVKLFF. The CDR3 DNA reads TGCGCCTCGACAGTAAAACTGTTTTTT.

This chain links TRBV19 with TRBJ2-7; D gene ambiguous. CDR1 LNHDA and CDR2 SQIVND come from the germline V gene (reference sequence). The V end was cut by 5 bases, the J end by 5 bases, with 4 bases between. This CDR3 has 10 amino acids. CDR3 region: CASSVNEQYF. In DNA, the CDR3 is TGTGCCAGTAGTGTCAACGAGCAGTACTTC.

V usage is TRBV6-5 and J usage is TRBJ2-7; tentative D call: TRBD1 (6 bases). The V gene lost 7 bases and the J gene lost 1 base, with 11 bases spanning the gap. The CDR3 covers 13 residues. Germline V gene data show CDR1 as MNHEY and CDR2 as SVGAGI. The CDR3: CASTGQRSYEQYF. The CDR3 DNA reads TGTGCCAGCACAGGACAGCGATCCTACGAGCAGTACTTC.

The gene calls are TRBV6-6 and TRBJ2-7; D possibly corresponds to TRBD2 (7 bases). The length of the CDR3 is 15 residues. The V end was cut by 0 bases, the J end by 4 bases, with 13 bases between. The germline CDR1 and CDR2 sequences are MNHNY and SVGAGI (reference sequence). For the CDR3, the DNA is TGTGCCAGCAGTTACTCACGGGGGGCGAAGTACGAGCAGTACTTC. Amino acids: CASSYSRGAKYEQYF.

The J gene is TRBJ2-3, the V gene TRBV6-2 or TRBV6-3; 8 bases align to TRBD2. Germline trimming cut 2 bases from V and 1 base from J; bases unmatched to any gene: 2. Germline V CDR1 and CDR2: MNHEY, SVGEGT. The CDR3 has 15 amino acids. The chain's CDR3 is CASSYAGGRTDTQYF. The CDR3 DNA reads TGTGCCAGCAGTTACGCGGGGGGCCGCACAGATACGCAGTATTTT.

The chain carries TRBV10-1 and TRBJ1-1; D is possibly TRBD1 (6 bases). CDR1 and CDR2 from the germline V gene are WNHNN and SYGVQD (reference sequence). The V end was cut by 6 bases, the J end by 4 bases, with 12 bases between. This CDR3 has 13 residues. The CDR3: CASSSQQGTEAFF. CDR3 in DNA: TGCGCCAGCAGCTCACAACAGGGCACTGAAGCTTTCTTT.

This clone came up once. The genes are TRBV14 and TRBJ1-4; 9 nucleotides agree with TRBD1. CDR3 length: 15 amino acids. J gave up 8 bases and V 3 bases, and 7 bases lay outside the gene matches. Germline CDR1 and CDR2: SGHDN and FVKESK. The CDR3 protein is CASSQKQGAGEKLFF. The CDR3 region has the DNA TGTGCCAGCAGCCAGAAACAGGGGGCGGGGGAAAAACTGTTTTTT.